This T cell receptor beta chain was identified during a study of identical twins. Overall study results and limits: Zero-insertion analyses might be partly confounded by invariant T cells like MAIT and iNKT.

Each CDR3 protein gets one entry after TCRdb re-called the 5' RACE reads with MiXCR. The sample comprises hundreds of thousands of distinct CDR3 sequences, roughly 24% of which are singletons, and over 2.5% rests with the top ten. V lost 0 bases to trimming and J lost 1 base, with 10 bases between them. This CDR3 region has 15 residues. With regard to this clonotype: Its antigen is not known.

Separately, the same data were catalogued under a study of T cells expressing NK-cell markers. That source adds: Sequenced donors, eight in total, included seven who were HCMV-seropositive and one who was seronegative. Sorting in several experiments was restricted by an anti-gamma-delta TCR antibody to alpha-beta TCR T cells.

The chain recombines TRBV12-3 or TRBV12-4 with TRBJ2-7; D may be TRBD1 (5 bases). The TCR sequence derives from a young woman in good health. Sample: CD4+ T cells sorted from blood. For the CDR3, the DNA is TGTGCCAGCAGTTTAGCTGAAGGGGCGTCCTACGAGCAGTACTTC. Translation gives CASSLAEGASYEQYF.